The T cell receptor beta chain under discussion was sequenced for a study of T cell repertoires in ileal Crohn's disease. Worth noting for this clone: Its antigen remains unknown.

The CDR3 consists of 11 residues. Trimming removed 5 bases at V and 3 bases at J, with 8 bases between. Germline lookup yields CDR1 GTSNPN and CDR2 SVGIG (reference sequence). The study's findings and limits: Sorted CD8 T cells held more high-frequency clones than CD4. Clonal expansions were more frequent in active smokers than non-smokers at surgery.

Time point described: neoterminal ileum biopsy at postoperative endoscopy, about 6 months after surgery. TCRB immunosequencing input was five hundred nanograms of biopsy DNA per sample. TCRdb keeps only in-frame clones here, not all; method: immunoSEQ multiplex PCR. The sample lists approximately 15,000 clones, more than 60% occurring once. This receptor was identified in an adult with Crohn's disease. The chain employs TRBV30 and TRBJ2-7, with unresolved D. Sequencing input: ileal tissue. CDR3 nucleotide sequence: TGTGCCTGGCTGTCCAACTACGAGCAGTACTTC. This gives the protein CAWLSNYEQYF.